The 26 T cell receptor beta chains listed next were all sequenced from one sample in a study of blood T cell repertoires in COVID-19. TCRdb's table, derived via immunoSEQ multiplex PCR, lists solely in-frame clones and lacks some. The repertoire consists of approximately 210,000 clones, with approximately 84% occurring once and the leading ten covering approximately 8.1%. The sequencing sample was made of peripheral blood. The receptor source for this set is a woman in her forties or fifties with active or convalescent COVID-19.

The chain is built from TRBV4-2 and TRBJ2-1, with TRBD2 as a possible D gene (5 bases). The germline V and J ends were trimmed by 3 bases and 3 bases, with 12 bases remaining between them. The CDR3 is 15 amino acids. CDR1 is LGHNA and CDR2 is YNFKEQ in the germline V gene. CDR3 amino acids: CASSQESSSYNEQFF. CDR3 nucleotide sequence: TGTGCCAGCAGCCAGGAGTCTAGCAGCTACAATGAGCAGTTCTTC.

The genes are TRBV9 and TRBJ1-1; D not resolved. The CDR3 is 14 amino acids. Trimming took off 0 bases at V and 2 bases at J, with 8 bases between the two ends. Germline lookup yields CDR1 SGDLS and CDR2 YYNGEE. Written as DNA, the CDR3 is TGTGCCAGCAGCGTAGAATGGGCAAACACTGAAGCTTTCTTT. Translation: CASSVEWANTEAFF. Based on the CDR3 plus reference TRBV9 and TRBJ1-1, the full variable domain is DSGVTQTPKHLITATGQRVTLRCSPRSGDLSVYWYQQSLDQGLQFLIQYYNGEERAKGNILERFSAQQFPDLHSELNLSSLELGDSALYFCASSVEWANTEAFFGQGTRLTVV.

The CDR3 spells CASRGLAGEETQYF. The CDR3 DNA reads TGTGCCAGCAGGGGATTAGCGGGAGAAGAGACCCAGTACTTC. The rearrangement uses TRBV6-5 and TRBJ2-5, with 9 positions matching TRBD2. Per germline, CDR1 MNHEY and CDR2 SVGAGI. V lost 6 bases to trimming and J lost 3 bases; unmatched junction nucleotides: 5. CDR3 length equals 14 residues.

V usage is TRBV7-3 and J usage is TRBJ2-1; TRBD2 aligns across 10 bases. Germline V lookup: CDR1 SGHTA, CDR2 FQGTGA. CDR3 length: 15 amino acids. The V gene end was trimmed by 6 bases and the J gene end by 0 bases; junction bases not matched to a gene: 2. The CDR3 loop reads CASRASGSSYNEQFF. CDR3 sequence (DNA): TGTGCCAGCAGGGCTAGCGGGAGCTCCTACAATGAGCAGTTCTTC. Full variable domain (rest looked up from reference TRBV7-3 and TRBJ2-1): GAGVSQTPSNKVTEKGKYVELRCDPISGHTALYWYRQSLGQGPEFLIYFQGTGAADDSGLPNDRFFAVRPEGSVSTLKIQRTERGDSAVYLCASRASGSSYNEQFFGPGTRLTVL.

The chain employs TRBV3-1 (or the pseudogene TRBV3-2) and TRBJ1-1; 8 bases are a match to TRBD1. CDR3 length: 15 residues. Unmatched junction bases numbered 5, after V lost 4 bases and J lost 1 base. The germline CDR1 and CDR2 sequences are LGHDT and YNNKEL (reference sequence). The CDR3 loop reads CASSPRGRGNTEAFF. The CDR3 nucleotides read TGTGCCAGCAGCCCCAGGGGGCGCGGGAACACTGAAGCTTTCTTT.

The V and J genes are TRBV6-5 and TRBJ1-4, with 7 bases identical to TRBD1. V was pared by 8 bases and J by 3 bases, with 6 bases of the junction left unmatched. The CDR3 has 14 amino acids. In germline, CDR1 is MNHEY, CDR2 SVGAGI. The chain's CDR3 is CASARGQSNEKLFF. As DNA, the CDR3 is TGTGCCAGCGCCCGGGGACAGTCTAATGAAAAACTGTTTTTT.

The CDR3 region has the DNA TGTGCCAGCAGTGGCGGGACAGGGGGATATCAGCCCCAGCATTTT. Its translation: CASSGGTGGYQPQHF. The genes are TRBV2 and TRBJ1-5, with TRBD1 matching over 11 bases. This CDR3 is built from 15 residues. Germline CDR1 reads SNHLY; CDR2 reads FYNNEI. V shed 4 bases and J 5 bases; nucleotides not matched to a gene: 4.

This chain connects TRBV4-1 to TRBJ2-1; no reliable D call. The length of the CDR3 is 16 residues. Deletions cut 1 base from V and 6 bases from J, with 16 bases between. The V gene's germline CDR1 is MGHRA and CDR2 YSYEKL. The CDR3 region is CASSQVVVIAVNEQFF. CDR3 bases: TGCGCCAGCAGCCAAGTGGTAGTTATCGCCGTCAATGAGCAGTTCTTC.

The sample holds a few counts of this clone. CDR3 sequence reads: CASSYSDRLAQHF. The DNA for the CDR3 is TGTGCCAGCAGTTACTCCGACAGACTAGCCCAGCATTTT. The V call is TRBV6-5, the J call TRBJ1-5, with D possibly TRBD1 on 5 matching bases. Trimming took 0 bases from V and 11 from J, leaving 11 bases between them. The CDR3 spans 13 residues. The germline gives CDR1 MNHEY, CDR2 SVGAGI.

This chain links TRBV7-7 with TRBJ2-2, with 8 bases identical to TRBD2. The CDR3 extends over 16 amino acids. Germline V CDR1 and CDR2: SSHAT, FNYEAQ (reference sequence). Trimming cost V 5 bases and J 1 base; bases outside gene matches: 6. The CDR3 region is CASSVGLALNTGELFF. The CDR3 bases are TGTGCCAGCAGCGTCGGACTAGCCTTGAACACCGGGGAGCTGTTTTTT.

The chain is built from TRBV11-2 and TRBJ1-4; D is undetermined. V was shortened by 0 bases and J by 4 bases, with 9 bases between the two germline ends. The CDR3 has 15 residues. CDR1 SGHAT and CDR2 FQNNGV come from the germline V gene. The CDR3 DNA is TGTGCCAGCAGCTTAGAAAACAGTCTTAATGAAAAACTGTTTTTT. Amino acids: CASSLENSLNEKLFF.

This clone was counted between two and nine times. Other nucleotide sequences in the sample specify the same CDR3. The gene calls are TRBV7-2 and TRBJ1-5; D unclear. CDR1 and CDR2 from the germline V gene are SGHTA and FQGNSA. V lost 5 bases and J 7 bases, leaving 12 bases between the germline ends. This CDR3 has 13 amino acids. The CDR3 region is CASSLRGGQPQHF. In nucleotides, the CDR3 is TGTGCCAGCAGCCTTCGGGGAGGACAGCCCCAGCATTTT. Looking up the rest from reference TRBV7-2 and TRBJ1-5 gives the full variable domain: GAGVSQSPSNKVTEKGKDVELRCDPISGHTALYWYRQSLGQGLEFLIYFQGNSAPDKSGLPSDRFSAERTGGSVSTLTIQRTQQEDSAVYLCASSLRGGQPQHFGDGTRLSIL.

V is TRBV6-6 and J is TRBJ1-5; TRBD1 aligns across 9 bases. This CDR3 has 18 residues. After removal of 5 bases from V and 2 bases from J, the junction contained 13 bases not matched to a gene. The germline gives CDR1 MNHNY, CDR2 SVGAGI (reference sequence). CDR3 nucleotides: TGTGCCAGCAGTCAGGGGGGGACAGGGCAATATGGCAATCAGCCCCAGCATTTT. It translates to CASSQGGTGQYGNQPQHF.

J is TRBJ2-4 and V is TRBV7-2; TRBD2 agrees at 7 bases. The CDR3 contains 15 residues. CDR1 is SGHTA, CDR2 FQGNSA, per germline. Trimming cost V 5 bases and J 5 bases; bases outside gene matches: 9. CDR3 in amino acids: CASSQVGGGQNIQYF. The DNA for the CDR3 is TGTGCCAGCAGCCAGGTTGGGGGGGGTCAAAACATTCAGTACTTC. Using reference TRBV7-2 and TRBJ2-4 for the parts outside the CDR3, the full variable domain is GAGVSQSPSNKVTEKGKDVELRCDPISGHTALYWYRQSLGQGLEFLIYFQGNSAPDKSGLPSDRFSAERTGGSVSTLTIQRTQQEDSAVYLCASSQVGGGQNIQYFGAGTRLSVL.

This clone was detected once. The chain couples TRBV11-2 to TRBJ2-5, with D possibly being TRBD2 (7 bases). With 6 bases removed from V and 2 bases from J, the gap between germline ends came to 13 bases. CDR3 length: 14 residues. Per the germline V gene, CDR1 is SGHAT and CDR2 is FQNNGV. CDR3 coding DNA: TGTGCCAGCAGACGAGAGGGGGGGCAAGAGACCCAGTACTTC. Translating it yields CASRREGGQETQYF.

The chain recombines TRBV5-1 with TRBJ2-5; perhaps TRBD2 as D (5 bases). Germline CDR1 is SGHRS and CDR2 is YFSETQ. V was trimmed by 4 bases and J by 4 bases, leaving 11 bases between them. This CDR3 comprises 13 residues. Here the CDR3 reads CASSPPSGETQYF. The CDR3 DNA reads TGCGCCAGCAGCCCACCAAGCGGAGAGACCCAGTACTTC.

The rearrangement links TRBV6-5 to TRBJ1-2; possibly TRBD1 for D (6 bases). V was trimmed by 6 bases and J by 6 bases, leaving 17 bases between them. CDR3 length equals 14 residues. Germline CDR1 reads MNHEY; CDR2 reads SVGAGI. CDR3 protein: CASSPGRGAHGYTF. As DNA, the CDR3 is TGTGCCAGCAGCCCCGGGCGGGGGGCGCATGGCTACACCTTC.

The chain recombines TRBV9 with TRBJ1-2; D possibly corresponds to TRBD1 (5 bases). V was shortened by 4 bases and J by 7 bases, with 29 bases between the two germline ends. In germline, CDR1 is SGDLS, CDR2 YYNGEE. This CDR3 has 18 residues. CDR3 sequence: CASSPGAGVPRTPAGYTF. The CDR3 nucleotides are TGTGCCAGCAGCCCCGGGGCGGGGGTGCCTCGGACTCCTGCTGGCTACACCTTC.

This chain joins TRBV7-3 and TRBJ1-6, with TRBD1 matching over 9 bases. This CDR3 has 15 residues. The germline V gene has CDR1 SGHTA and CDR2 FQGTGA. J lost 5 bases, V lost 5 bases, and 4 bases had no gene match. CDR3 amino acids: CASSQGTGNNSPLHF. Written as DNA, the CDR3 is TGTGCCAGCAGCCAGGGGACAGGGAATAATTCACCCCTCCACTTT.

The chain has TRBV15 and TRBJ2-5; 10 bases map to TRBD1. CDR1 and CDR2 from the germline V gene are LNHNV and YYDKDF (reference sequence). Trimming cost V 1 base and J 4 bases; bases outside gene matches: 6. The CDR3 extends over 16 amino acids. CDR3 in amino acids: CATSRAKTGGGETQYF. The DNA for the CDR3 is TGTGCCACCAGCAGAGCAAAGACAGGGGGCGGAGAGACCCAGTACTTC.

The chain is built from TRBV28 and TRBJ2-7; 12 bases agree with TRBD2. The CDR3 consists of 17 residues. The germline V gene has CDR1 MDHEN and CDR2 SYDVKM. J gave up 0 bases and V 8 bases, and 11 bases lay outside the gene matches. The CDR3 is CASQVLAGGRSSYEQYF. For the CDR3, the DNA is TGTGCCAGCCAGGTACTAGCGGGAGGCCGGAGCTCCTACGAGCAGTACTTC.

The chain is built from TRBV6-1 and TRBJ1-2; 7 nucleotides line up with TRBD1. V lost 3 bases to trimming and J lost 4 bases; unmatched junction nucleotides: 5. Germline CDR1 and CDR2: MNHNS and SASEGT. The CDR3 is 14 amino acids. The DNA for the CDR3 is TGTGCCAGCAGTGAGGGACAGTATAGCTATGGCTACACCTTC. This encodes CASSEGQYSYGYTF.

In its sample, this clone was seen a few times. This chain joins TRBV2 and TRBJ2-7; 10 nucleotides align to TRBD1. CDR3 length: 16 amino acids. Germline V CDR1 and CDR2: SNHLY, FYNNEI. V shed 1 base and J 7 bases; nucleotides not matched to a gene: 10. The CDR3 coding sequence is TGTGCCAGCAGTGAAGAAGGGGACAGGGGATTGCGGGAGCAGTACGTC. Residues: CASSEEGDRGLREQYV.

This clone was detected only a few times. The chain uses TRBV2 and TRBJ1-1; 10 positions agree with TRBD1. V shed 8 bases and J 11 bases; nucleotides not matched to a gene: 11. Germline assignment: CDR1 SNHLY and CDR2 FYNNEI. This CDR3 contains 13 residues. This CDR3 is CASGDDRGLGAFF. DNA of the CDR3: TGTGCCAGCGGAGATGACAGGGGGCTCGGGGCTTTCTTT.

The V gene is TRBV12-5, the J gene TRBJ1-3; D perhaps matches TRBD1 (5 bases). The CDR3 has 16 residues. Germline loops: CDR1 LGHNT, CDR2 FRNRAP. Trimming pared 0 bases from V and 4 bases from J, leaving 13 bases between. CDR3 in DNA: TGTGCTAGTGGTTTGGTACTTGGACACCCGGGAAACACCATATATTTT. The encoded protein is CASGLVLGHPGNTIYF.

The V call is TRBV11-3, the J call TRBJ2-5; 7 bases match TRBD1. J was trimmed by 4 bases and V by 5 bases; bases with no gene match: 10. CDR1 and CDR2 (germline): SGHNT, YENEEA. This CDR3 is built from 15 residues. CDR3 in DNA: TGTGCCAGCAGCCCTAACAGGGGTGCATCAGAGACCCAGTACTTC. It codes for CASSPNRGASETQYF.